These 32 T cell receptor beta chains share one sample of origin, sequenced in a study of radiotherapy plus CTLA-4 blockade in lung cancer (dated by TCRdb to the late 2010s). Library creation used the immunoSEQ multiplex PCR assay. The table was pulled from immuneACCESS by TCRdb, which kept in-frame rearrangements only. Such tables lose some clones; where checked, under half of the loss comes from unresolved V genes, and the rest has no known cause. The sample contains 45,000 to 55,000 clones, approximately 78% of them found a single time. Of the sample, approximately 3.3% is held by the ten largest clones. The material sequenced was peripheral blood, taken from a patient treated with radiotherapy plus ipilimumab. The receptor source for this set is a human donor with non-small cell lung cancer who had stable disease on radiotherapy plus ipilimumab.

The chain is built from TRBV5-1 and TRBJ1-4; TRBD1 might be the D (6 bases). Germline V gives CDR1 SGHRS, CDR2 YFSETQ. V shed 0 bases and J shed 8 bases, with 17 bases lying between them. CDR3 length equals 16 residues. CDR3 loop: CASSLGGNRVNEKLFF. The DNA for the CDR3 is TGCGCCAGCAGCTTGGGGGGAAACAGGGTAAACGAAAAACTGTTTTTT.

The rearrangement links TRBV15 to TRBJ2-2; 7 bases line up with TRBD1. Germline lookup yields CDR1 LNHNV and CDR2 YYDKDF (reference sequence). The CDR3 totals 17 residues. The junction had 11 bases not matched to a gene; V was cut back by 1 base and J by 6 bases. CDR3 in DNA: TGTGCCACCAGCAGAGTACGAACTGACAGGGAGTCCGGGGAGCTGTTTTTT. It yields the protein CATSRVRTDRESGELFF.

The genes are TRBV2 and TRBJ2-5; D is perhaps TRBD2 (6 bases). Germline V gene lookup returns CDR1 SNHLY and CDR2 FYNNEI. The CDR3 has 14 residues. Trimming pared 3 bases from V and 3 bases from J, leaving 11 bases between. DNA of the CDR3: TGTGCCAGCAGTGAGTCAGGCGGGAAAGAGACCCAGTACTTC. It specifies CASSESGGKETQYF. The whole variable domain, remainder taken from reference TRBV2 and TRBJ2-5, is EPEVTQTPSHQVTQMGQEVILRCVPISNHLYFYWYRQILGQKVEFLVSFYNNEISEKSEIFDDQFSVERPDGSNFTLKIRSTKLEDSAMYFCASSESGGKETQYFGPGTRLLVL.

V is TRBV5-1 and J is TRBJ2-7, with D possibly being TRBD2 (6 bases). Trimming removed 0 bases from V and 9 bases from J, with 19 bases in between. The CDR3 spans 15 residues. The germline V gene has CDR1 SGHRS and CDR2 YFSETQ. In nucleotides, the CDR3 is TGCGCCAGCAGCTTGGGAGTAGCGGAGAGTCAGGGGCAGTACTTC. Amino acid sequence: CASSLGVAESQGQYF.

The J gene is TRBJ2-7, the V gene TRBV19; TRBD2 matches at 12 bases. The CDR3 totals 15 residues. From germline, CDR1 is LNHDA and CDR2 SQIVND (reference sequence). With V trimmed by 2 bases and J by 5 bases, 4 bases remained unmatched. Written as DNA, the CDR3 is TGTGCCAGTAGTATATCTAGCGGGGGGGCCCACGAGCAGTACTTC. Encoded protein: CASSISSGGAHEQYF. Full variable domain (missing parts from reference TRBV19 and TRBJ2-7): DGGITQSPKYLFRKEGQNVTLSCEQNLNHDAMYWYRQDPGQGLRLIYYSQIVNDFQKGDIAEGYSVSREKKESFPLTVTSAQKNPTAFYLCASSISSGGAHEQYFGPGTRLTVT.

The V gene is TRBV7-9, the J gene TRBJ1-1; 9 nucleotides match TRBD1. V was clipped by 5 bases and J by 4 bases; unmatched bases: 8. Germline V gene data show CDR1 as SEHNR and CDR2 as FQNEAQ (reference sequence). This CDR3 region has 15 residues. CDR3 loop: CASSTSDRGVTEAFF. The CDR3 coding sequence is TGTGCCAGCAGCACATCGGACAGGGGAGTCACTGAAGCTTTCTTT. Drawing the rest from reference TRBV7-9 and TRBJ1-1, the complete variable domain is DTGVSQNPRHKITKRGQNVTFRCDPISEHNRLYWYRQTLGQGPEFLTYFQNEAQLEKSRLLSDRFSAERPKGSFSTLEIQRTEQGDSAMYLCASSTSDRGVTEAFFGQGTRLTVV.

The chain recombines TRBV13 with TRBJ1-1, with TRBD1 as a possible D gene (5 bases). The CDR3 covers 14 residues. V lost 5 bases and J 0 bases, leaving 10 bases between the germline ends. Germline-derived CDR1 and CDR2 are PRHDT and FYEKMQ (reference sequence). DNA of the CDR3: TGTGCCAGCAGCCGCGGACACCTGAACACTGAAGCTTTCTTT. This translates into CASSRGHLNTEAFF.

This sequence joins TRBV29-1 and TRBJ2-3; 14 bases align to TRBD2. The CDR3 extends over 17 amino acids. The V segment lost 3 bases and the J segment 0 bases; nucleotides outside the gene matches: 5. CDR1 and CDR2 from the germline V gene are SQVTM and ANQGSEA. For the CDR3, the DNA is TGCAGCGTTGATGGACTAGCGGGAGGCCTAAGCACAGATACGCAGTATTTT. This gives the protein CSVDGLAGGLSTDTQYF.

This clone has a handful of counts. The chain has TRBV5-1 and TRBJ2-6; TRBD2 is a possible D gene (5 bases). The CDR3 has 15 residues. Trimming left V 4 bases short and J 1 base short, with 9 bases between. Per the germline V gene, CDR1 is SGHRS and CDR2 is YFSETQ. CDR3 in amino acids: CASSPGWSGANVLTF. The CDR3 coding sequence is TGCGCCAGCAGCCCGGGGTGGTCTGGGGCCAACGTCCTGACTTTC.

The chain joins TRBV10-3 to TRBJ2-2, with a possible D match to TRBD1 (6 bases). From germline, CDR1 is ENHRY and CDR2 SYGVKD. V lost 0 bases, J lost 4 bases, and 12 bases lay in between. This CDR3 is built from 16 residues. CDR3 protein: CAISESGLGGTGELFF. CDR3 sequence (DNA): TGTGCCATCAGTGAGTCCGGCCTAGGGGGCACCGGGGAGCTGTTTTTT.

The V call is TRBV19, the J call TRBJ2-7; weak D call: TRBD1 (6 bases). CDR1 is LNHDA and CDR2 is SQIVND in the germline V gene (reference sequence). Trimming removed 5 bases from V and 2 bases from J, with 13 bases in between. The CDR3 covers 14 residues. The CDR3 coding sequence is TGTGCCAGTAGTCCGGACAGTCGTGCCTACGAGCAGTACTTC. Protein sequence: CASSPDSRAYEQYF.

V gene TRBV6-5 combines with J gene TRBJ1-1; D is possibly TRBD1 (6 bases). Germline V gene sequence: CDR1 MNHEY, CDR2 SVGAGI. V was cut by 10 bases and J by 0 bases, with 12 bases left in between. The CDR3 totals 13 residues. DNA of the CDR3: TGTGCCACACACCAGGGGATGAACACTGAAGCTTTCTTT. Translation gives CATHQGMNTEAFF.

In this sample, this clone turned up once. The chain employs TRBV28 and TRBJ2-1, with TRBD2 matching over 9 bases. This CDR3 spans 15 amino acids. The V segment lost 5 bases and the J segment 6 bases; nucleotides outside the gene matches: 8. Germline-derived CDR1 and CDR2 are MDHEN and SYDVKM. CDR3 region: CASSDPRGRANEQFF. The CDR3 region has the DNA TGTGCCAGCAGTGACCCGCGCGGGAGGGCCAATGAGCAGTTCTTC. The full variable domain, its missing parts supplied by reference TRBV28 and TRBJ2-1, is DVKVTQSSRYLVKRTGEKVFLECVQDMDHENMFWYRQDPGLGLRLIYFSYDVKMKEKGDIPEGYSVSREKKERFSLILESASTNQTSMYLCASSDPRGRANEQFFGPGTRLTVL.

This clone has only one observation. J is TRBJ2-1 and V is TRBV10-3, with 11 bases matching TRBD2. V lost 8 bases and J lost 8; bases outside the gene matches: 11. The CDR3 has 15 residues. Germline CDR1 reads ENHRY; CDR2 reads SYGVKD. CDR3 sequence reads: CAIDGTSGSQYEQFF. Written as DNA, the CDR3 is TGTGCCATCGATGGAACTAGCGGGAGTCAGTATGAGCAGTTCTTC.

This clone was observed a few times. The chain has TRBV18 and TRBJ1-5, with D maybe TRBD1 (5 bases). This CDR3 contains 15 residues. Trimming left V 4 bases short and J 4 bases short, with 14 bases between. Germline loops: CDR1 KGHSH, CDR2 LQKENI. CDR3 residues: CASSLTGGNNQPQHF. The CDR3 nucleotides read TGTGCCAGCTCACTAACGGGGGGGAATAATCAGCCCCAGCATTTT.

This rearrangement joins TRBV27 to TRBJ2-1, with 9 bases matching TRBD2. Germline V gene data show CDR1 as MNHEY and CDR2 as SMNVEV (reference sequence). This CDR3 region has 16 residues. V lost 5 bases and J lost 4; bases outside the gene matches: 9. The CDR3 DNA is TGTGCCAGCAGTCAAATAGCGGGAGATTCATACAATGAGCAGTTCTTC. This sequence encodes CASSQIAGDSYNEQFF.

The genes are TRBV6-1 and TRBJ2-7, with 7 bases that match TRBD1. This CDR3 has 15 residues. Germline V gene data show CDR1 as MNHNS and CDR2 as SASEGT. Losses at the gene ends were 6 bases for V and 5 bases for J; bases not matched to a gene: 13. In DNA form, the CDR3 reads TGTGCCAGCAGGCTAAGATACGGACAGGAAGACGAGCAGTACTTC. Translation: CASRLRYGQEDEQYF.

This clone showed up just a few times. The chain combines TRBV19 with TRBJ1-3; D is undetermined. The ends were cut back, 3 bases at V and 2 bases at J, with 11 bases in the middle. Germline assignment: CDR1 LNHDA and CDR2 SQIVND (reference sequence). The CDR3 totals 15 residues. CDR3 nucleotides: TGTGCCAGTAGTATGGGAGCAGGTCCTGGAAACACCATATATTTT. This gives the protein CASSMGAGPGNTIYF.

The genes are TRBV19 and TRBJ1-4; possible D gene TRBD1, 6 bases. The CDR3 is 14 residues long. Germline V CDR1 and CDR2: LNHDA, SQIVND (reference sequence). Trimming left V 11 bases short and J 6 bases short, with 19 bases between. The CDR3 sequence: CAASKGDADEKLFF. CDR3 DNA sequence: TGTGCCGCCTCTAAGGGGGATGCGGATGAAAAACTGTTTTTT.

The chain carries TRBV7-3 and TRBJ1-2, with TRBD1 identical over 10 bases. The germline CDR1 and CDR2 sequences are SGHTA and FQGTGA. The CDR3 is made up of 14 amino acids. J lost 4 bases, V lost 5 bases, and 4 bases had no gene match. The CDR3 reads CASSPRTGGYGYTF. DNA for the CDR3: TGTGCCAGCAGCCCTCGGACAGGGGGCTATGGCTACACCTTC.

The chain couples TRBV5-1 to TRBJ1-2; D is unclear. The CDR3 has 15 amino acids. Germline assignment: CDR1 SGHRS and CDR2 YFSETQ. V gave up 2 bases and J gave up 1 base, with 12 bases separating them. CDR3 DNA: TGCGCCAGCAGCTTCGGGTCTGGCGGTAACTATGGCTACACCTTC. Translated, it gives CASSFGSGGNYGYTF.

This sequence joins TRBV7-3 and TRBJ2-2; 10 bases map to TRBD1. The CDR3 runs to 17 residues. V was pared by 0 bases and J by 6 bases, with 7 bases of the junction left unmatched. CDR1 and CDR2 (germline): SGHTA, FQGTGA. The CDR3 is CASSLTPPTGGPGELFF. CDR3 DNA sequence: TGTGCCAGCAGCTTAACCCCTCCGACAGGGGGCCCCGGGGAGCTGTTTTTT.

This chain connects TRBV2 to TRBJ2-7, with TRBD1 matching 9 bases. Germline-derived CDR1 and CDR2 are SNHLY and FYNNEI. The CDR3 is made up of 14 amino acids. Losses at the gene ends were 1 base for V and 3 bases for J; bases not matched to a gene: 1. The CDR3 loop is CASSEGTGVYEQYF. CDR3 bases: TGTGCCAGCAGTGAAGGGACAGGGGTCTACGAGCAGTACTTC.

This rearrangement joins TRBV10-1 to TRBJ2-2; TRBD2 is a possible D gene (6 bases). There are 13 residues in the CDR3. V was cut by 6 bases and J by 2 bases, with 7 bases left in between. Germline V lookup: CDR1 WNHNN, CDR2 SYGVQD (reference sequence). The CDR3 region has the DNA TGCGCCAGCAGGCGGGAAAACACCGGGGAGCTGTTTTTT. This codes for CASRRENTGELFF.

The gene calls are TRBV7-9 and TRBJ2-5, with 8 nucleotides matching TRBD2. The CDR3 extends over 14 amino acids. The trim removed 5 bases at V and 4 bases at J, leaving 6 bases unmatched. Germline-derived CDR1 and CDR2 are SEHNR and FQNEAQ (reference sequence). CDR3 protein: CASSGTSGGETQYF. The CDR3 DNA is TGTGCCAGCAGCGGGACTAGTGGTGGAGAGACCCAGTACTTC.

The rearrangement joins TRBV19 to TRBJ1-5, with a possible D match to TRBD1 (6 bases). This CDR3 comprises 16 residues. V shed 3 bases and J shed 1 base, with 13 bases lying between them. The germline CDR1 and CDR2 sequences are LNHDA and SQIVND (reference sequence). This CDR3 is CASSIYRVTSNQPQHF. Here the CDR3 DNA reads TGTGCCAGTAGTATTTACAGGGTTACGAGCAATCAGCCCCAGCATTTT.

This clone was seen just once. The chain couples TRBV5-4 to TRBJ2-1, with a tentative D call TRBD2 (5 bases). Germline assignment: CDR1 SGHNT and CDR2 YYREEE (reference sequence). Trimming stripped 0 bases from V and 5 bases from J, with 18 bases between. CDR3 size: 17 residues. The CDR3 loop is CASSLATSRPGHNEQFF. CDR3 in DNA: TGTGCCAGCAGCTTGGCCACTAGTCGCCCAGGCCACAATGAGCAGTTCTTC.

This rearrangement joins TRBV28 to TRBJ1-2; TRBD1 might be the D (6 bases). The germline V and J ends were trimmed by 2 bases and 4 bases, with 14 bases remaining between them. The germline V gene has CDR1 MDHEN and CDR2 SYDVKM. The CDR3 extends over 15 amino acids. The DNA of the CDR3 is TGTGCCAGCAGTTTAGCCCAGGGGCCGGGCTATGGCTACACCTTC. It translates to CASSLAQGPGYGYTF.

The rearrangement uses TRBV7-6 and TRBJ2-7; 10 bases align to TRBD2. Germline loops: CDR1 SGHVS, CDR2 FNYEAQ. This CDR3 is built from 18 residues. Trimming at V came to 5 bases and at J to 2 bases, leaving 15 bases not matched to a gene. Written as DNA, the CDR3 is TGTGCCAGCAGCCTTCACCCTCCGGGACTAGCGATTCCCTACGAGCAGTACTTC. This translates into CASSLHPPGLAIPYEQYF.

The table lists this clone with a few counts. Here the CDR3 DNA reads TGTGCCAGCAGCCAACGGCGGGAGCCCGTCAATGAGCAGTTCTTC. This gives the protein CASSQRREPVNEQFF. The V call is TRBV4-2, the J call TRBJ2-1, with 7 bases identical to TRBD2. The CDR3 sequence is 15 residues long. With 2 bases clipped from V and 6 bases from J, the junction kept 7 bases outside the gene matches. From germline, CDR1 is LGHNA and CDR2 YNFKEQ.

This chain joins TRBV11-2 and TRBJ2-7; D is perhaps TRBD1 (5 bases). Germline lookup yields CDR1 SGHAT and CDR2 FQNNGV. The CDR3 spans 14 residues. V lost 5 bases and J lost 1, with 12 bases in between. The CDR3 spells CASSPGHGSYEQYF. CDR3 nucleotide sequence: TGTGCCAGCAGCCCAGGACACGGTTCCTACGAGCAGTACTTC. Full variable domain (missing parts from reference TRBV11-2 and TRBJ2-7): EAGVAQSPRYKIIEKRQSVAFWCNPISGHATLYWYQQILGQGPKLLIQFQNNGVVDDSQLPKDRFSAERLKGVDSTLKIQPAKLEDSAVYLCASSPGHGSYEQYFGPGTRLTVT.

This chain joins TRBV18 and TRBJ2-3; D is perhaps TRBD1 (6 bases). The V gene lost 0 bases and the J gene lost 4 bases, with 14 bases spanning the gap. Germline V gene data show CDR1 as KGHSH and CDR2 as LQKENI. The CDR3 consists of 16 residues. The CDR3 sequence is CASSPPSGAGADTQYF. As DNA, the CDR3 is TGTGCCAGCTCACCACCTTCAGGGGCTGGCGCAGATACGCAGTATTTT.